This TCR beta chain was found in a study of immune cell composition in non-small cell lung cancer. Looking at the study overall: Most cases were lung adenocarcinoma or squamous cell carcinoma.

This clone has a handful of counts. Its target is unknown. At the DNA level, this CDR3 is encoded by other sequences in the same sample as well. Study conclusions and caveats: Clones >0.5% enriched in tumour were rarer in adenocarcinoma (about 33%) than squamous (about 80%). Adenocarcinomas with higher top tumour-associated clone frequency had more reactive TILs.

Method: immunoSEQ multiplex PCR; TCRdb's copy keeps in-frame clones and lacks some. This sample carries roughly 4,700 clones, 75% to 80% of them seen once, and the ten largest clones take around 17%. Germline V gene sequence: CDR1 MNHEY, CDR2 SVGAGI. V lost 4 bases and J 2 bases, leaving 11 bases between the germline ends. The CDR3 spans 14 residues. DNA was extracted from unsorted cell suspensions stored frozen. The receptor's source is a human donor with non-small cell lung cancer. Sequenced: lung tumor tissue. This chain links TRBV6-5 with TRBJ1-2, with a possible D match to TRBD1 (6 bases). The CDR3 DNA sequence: TGTGCCAGCAGTTCGCAACAGGGCAACTATGGCTACACCTTC. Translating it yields CASSSQQGNYGYTF.